Presented here are 27 T cell receptor beta chains from one specimen sequenced in a study of blood T cell repertoires in COVID-19. Data came from immunoSEQ multiplex PCR; TCRdb stores just in-frame clones and leaves some out. Seen here are under 250,000 clones, about 86% observed once, and the top ten hold around 8.9%. The sample consisted of PBMCs or T cells enriched from blood (not recorded which). The receptors were sampled from a woman aged 45-65 years with acute COVID-19.

V gene TRBV7-2 combines with J gene TRBJ1-1, with a tentative D call TRBD1 (6 bases). This CDR3 region has 16 residues. V was pared by 5 bases and J by 4 bases, with 20 bases between. Germline values: CDR1 SGHTA, CDR2 FQGNSA. CDR3 residues: CASSLTRGGRGTEAFF. The DNA for the CDR3 is TGTGCCAGCAGCCTAACACGAGGGGGTAGGGGCACTGAAGCTTTCTTT.

The CDR3 DNA is TGTGCCAGCAGCGTCGGGATTAATCAGCCCCAGCATTTT. This gives the protein CASSVGINQPQHF. The J gene is TRBJ1-5, the V gene TRBV7-2, with D uncertain. In germline, CDR1 is SGHTA, CDR2 FQGNSA. This CDR3 contains 13 residues. Trimming took off 5 bases at V and 4 bases at J, with 9 bases between the two ends.

This clone came up once. The chain carries TRBV7-2 and TRBJ2-6; D unclear. Trimming shortened V by 6 bases and J by 0 bases, and 6 bases separated the two germline ends. The CDR3 length is 14 residues. Germline V gives CDR1 SGHTA, CDR2 FQGNSA. The DNA of the CDR3 is TGTGCCAGCAGTTCAGGCTCTGGGGCCAACGTCCTGACTTTC. Residues: CASSSGSGANVLTF.

Points on this clone: Other nucleotide sequences from this sample produce the same CDR3. The chain links TRBV18 to TRBJ2-5; 8 bases line up with TRBD1. V lost 2 bases to trimming and J lost 5 bases; unmatched junction nucleotides: 1. This CDR3 spans 13 amino acids. The germline V gene encodes CDR1 KGHSH and CDR2 LQKENI. The CDR3 DNA reads TGTGCCAGCTCACCAGGACAGGGCGAGACCCAGTACTTC. It encodes CASSPGQGETQYF.

This clone was recorded many times. The V call is TRBV30, the J call TRBJ2-2; unclear D gene. V shed 5 bases and J shed 4 bases, with 5 bases lying between them. This CDR3 is 11 amino acids long. Germline lookup yields CDR1 GTSNPN and CDR2 SVGIG (reference sequence). CDR3 sequence reads: CAWWATGELFF. The CDR3 DNA reads as TGTGCCTGGTGGGCCACCGGGGAGCTGTTTTTT.

The J gene is TRBJ2-3, the V gene TRBV11-2; D not resolved. Germline V gene data show CDR1 as SGHAT and CDR2 as FQNNGV. The CDR3 contains 16 residues. Deletions cut 6 bases from V and 0 bases from J, with 16 bases between. CDR3 nucleotide sequence: TGTGCCAGCAGTCCACCCGCCGGGTCTAGCACAGATACGCAGTATTTT. It is translated as CASSPPAGSSTDTQYF.

This clone was detected many times. The J gene is TRBJ1-3, the V gene TRBV9; unclear D gene. CDR1 SGDLS and CDR2 YYNGEE come from the germline V gene. V was cut by 4 bases and J by 4 bases, with 18 bases left in between. CDR3 length equals 16 residues. CDR3: CASSRWERQLGNTIYF. The CDR3 coding sequence is TGTGCCAGCAGCCGGTGGGAGAGACAATTAGGAAACACCATATATTTT. The full variable domain, rest sourced from reference TRBV9 and TRBJ1-3, is DSGVTQTPKHLITATGQRVTLRCSPRSGDLSVYWYQQSLDQGLQFLIQYYNGEERAKGNILERFSAQQFPDLHSELNLSSLELGDSALYFCASSRWERQLGNTIYFGEGSWLTVV.

V gene TRBV11-2 combines with J gene TRBJ2-1; possibly TRBD2 for D (6 bases). This CDR3 has 16 residues. V gave up 0 bases and J gave up 3 bases, with 12 bases separating them. CDR1 and CDR2 (germline): SGHAT, FQNNGV. The CDR3 loop is CASSLERTNYYNEQFF. CDR3 nucleotide sequence: TGTGCCAGCAGCTTAGAAAGGACTAATTACTACAATGAGCAGTTCTTC.

V gene TRBV18 combines with J gene TRBJ2-2, with 7 nucleotides matching TRBD1. Germline trimming cut 1 base from V and 2 bases from J; bases unmatched to any gene: 4. The germline V gene encodes CDR1 KGHSH and CDR2 LQKENI. This CDR3 is built from 16 residues. CDR3 sequence reads: CASSPLGTANTGELFF. Written as DNA, the CDR3 is TGTGCCAGCTCACCACTCGGGACAGCTAACACCGGGGAGCTGTTTTTT.

The chain combines TRBV5-1 with TRBJ2-7; possibly TRBD1 for D (6 bases). The V gene lost 5 bases and the J gene lost 4 bases, with 19 bases spanning the gap. Germline V CDR1 and CDR2: SGHRS, YFSETQ. This CDR3 is 15 amino acids long. For the CDR3, the DNA is TGCGCCAGCAGTGATACCGGGACAATCTCGTACGAGCAGTACTTC. Its translation is CASSDTGTISYEQYF.

V gene TRBV29-1 combines with J gene TRBJ2-7; 7 positions match TRBD2. Germline assignment: CDR1 SQVTM and CDR2 ANQGSEA. CDR3 length: 17 amino acids. After removal of 2 bases from V and 4 bases from J, the junction contained 17 bases not matched to a gene. The CDR3 spells CSVETRQAPGGIYEQYF. In DNA, the CDR3 is TGCAGCGTTGAAACTAGGCAGGCTCCCGGGGGGATTTACGAGCAGTACTTC.

This clone appeared a few times. The rearrangement links TRBV18 to TRBJ1-2, with 8 bases that match TRBD1. The length of the CDR3 is 14 residues. V lost 0 bases, J lost 6 bases, and 3 bases stayed unmatched. Germline V gene lookup returns CDR1 KGHSH and CDR2 LQKENI. The chain's CDR3 is CASSPPGQGDGYTF. CDR3 coding DNA: TGTGCCAGCTCACCACCCGGACAGGGTGATGGCTACACCTTC.

The chain combines TRBV7-2 with TRBJ2-1; 8 bases fit TRBD2. V was clipped by 6 bases and J by 0 bases; unmatched bases: 4. The CDR3 has 15 residues. Germline CDR1 and CDR2: SGHTA and FQGNSA. The DNA for the CDR3 is TGTGCCAGCAGTTCAGGGACTAGCTCCTACAATGAGCAGTTCTTC. Translated, it gives CASSSGTSSYNEQFF.

CDR3 protein: CASRTGNGETQYF. As DNA, the CDR3 is TGTGCCAGTAGGACAGGGAATGGGGAGACCCAGTACTTC. The gene calls are TRBV19 and TRBJ2-5; 7 nucleotides align to TRBD1. CDR3 length: 13 residues. Germline CDR1 reads LNHDA; CDR2 reads SQIVND (reference sequence). J was trimmed by 5 bases and V by 6 bases; bases with no gene match: 6.

This clone was detected only a few times. V is TRBV9 and J is TRBJ1-4; 8 bases agree with TRBD1. Trimming at V came to 0 bases and at J to 6 bases, leaving 4 bases not matched to a gene. Per germline, CDR1 SGDLS and CDR2 YYNGEE. This CDR3 comprises 15 residues. The CDR3 nucleotides read TGTGCCAGCAGCGTAGCAGGGGGCCAGGATGAAAAACTGTTTTTT. It codes for CASSVAGGQDEKLFF.

This chain joins TRBV12-3 or TRBV12-4 and TRBJ1-1; D remains unclear. V lost 3 bases to trimming and J lost 1 base, with 6 bases between them. This CDR3 is 13 amino acids long. CDR3 loop: CASSFFGNTEAFF. The CDR3 nucleotides read TGTGCCAGCAGTTTCTTCGGGAACACTGAAGCTTTCTTT.

V usage is TRBV3-1 (or the pseudogene TRBV3-2) and J usage is TRBJ1-2, with D unclear. V was pared by 3 bases and J by 6 bases, with 14 bases between. The CDR3 is 14 amino acids. In germline, CDR1 is LGHDT, CDR2 YNNKEL (reference sequence). The CDR3 nucleotides are TGTGCCAGCAGCCACAACGGGGTCATTGATGGCTACACCTTC. Its translation is CASSHNGVIDGYTF.

This sequence joins TRBV7-9 and TRBJ1-2; 7 bases align to TRBD1. The CDR3 is 14 amino acids. Trimming took 7 bases from V and 1 from J; bases not matched to a gene: 6. In germline, CDR1 is SEHNR, CDR2 FQNEAQ (reference sequence). CDR3 amino acids: CASTSGTVNYGYTF. The DNA of the CDR3 is TGTGCCAGCACCTCCGGGACAGTTAACTATGGCTACACCTTC. Complete variable domain (other parts from reference TRBV7-9 and TRBJ1-2): DTGVSQNPRHKITKRGQNVTFRCDPISEHNRLYWYRQTLGQGPEFLTYFQNEAQLEKSRLLSDRFSAERPKGSFSTLEIQRTEQGDSAMYLCASTSGTVNYGYTFGSGTRLTVV.

V usage is TRBV7-9 and J usage is TRBJ1-5, with TRBD1 as a possible D gene (5 bases). CDR1 is SEHNR and CDR2 is FQNEAQ in the germline V gene (reference sequence). The CDR3 sequence is 12 residues long. V was shortened by 5 bases and J by 7 bases, with 9 bases between the two germline ends. Here the CDR3 DNA reads TGTGCCAGCAGCGACAGTCAGCAGCCCCAGCATTTT. The encoded protein is CASSDSQQPQHF. The full variable domain, rest sourced from reference TRBV7-9 and TRBJ1-5, is DTGVSQNPRHKITKRGQNVTFRCDPISEHNRLYWYRQTLGQGPEFLTYFQNEAQLEKSRLLSDRFSAERPKGSFSTLEIQRTEQGDSAMYLCASSDSQQPQHFGDGTRLSIL.

In this sample, this clone turned up a few times. The rearrangement joins TRBV24-1 to TRBJ1-2; D ambiguous. Germline-derived CDR1 and CDR2 are KGHDR and SFDVKD. This CDR3 is built from 13 residues. V lost 2 bases to trimming and J lost 8 bases, with 11 bases between them. CDR3 DNA sequence: TGTGCCACCAGTGATTCGCCCACTTCCGGCTACACCTTC. This translates into CATSDSPTSGYTF.

V usage is TRBV28 and J usage is TRBJ2-1; the match to TRBD1 covers 8 bases. This CDR3 has 16 amino acids. Unmatched junction bases numbered 17, after V lost 6 bases and J lost 10 bases. Looked up from germline, CDR1 is MDHEN and CDR2 is SYDVKM. CDR3: CASRTQQGVARGEQFF. Written as DNA, the CDR3 is TGTGCCAGCAGGACGCAACAGGGGGTTGCCCGGGGCGAGCAGTTCTTC.

The gene calls are TRBV7-2 and TRBJ2-7, with 7 bases matching TRBD1. Germline V gene sequence: CDR1 SGHTA, CDR2 FQGNSA. The CDR3 length is 13 residues. V was pared by 4 bases and J by 10 bases, with 10 bases of the junction left unmatched. This CDR3 is CASSSFGTATQYF. The CDR3 region has the DNA TGTGCCAGCAGCTCGTTCGGGACAGCTACACAGTACTTC. Full variable domain (rest looked up from reference TRBV7-2 and TRBJ2-7): GAGVSQSPSNKVTEKGKDVELRCDPISGHTALYWYRQSLGQGLEFLIYFQGNSAPDKSGLPSDRFSAERTGGSVSTLTIQRTQQEDSAVYLCASSSFGTATQYFGPGTRLTVT.

The CDR3 DNA reads as TGTGCCAGCAGACCAGGGTGGAATCAGCCCCAGCATTTT. Translating gives CASRPGWNQPQHF. V usage is TRBV12-3 or TRBV12-4 and J usage is TRBJ1-5, with D tentatively TRBD1 (5 bases). The CDR3 has 13 amino acids. With 6 bases removed from V and 4 bases from J, the gap between germline ends came to 10 bases.

About this clone: The same CDR3 can be traced to other DNA sequences in this sample. The gene calls are TRBV18 and TRBJ1-1; TRBD1 matches at 8 bases. The CDR3 sequence is 14 residues long. Germline V gene lookup returns CDR1 KGHSH and CDR2 LQKENI. V dropped 2 bases and J dropped 1; count of bases not matched to a gene: 0. CDR3 coding DNA: TGTGCCAGCTCACCAGGACAGGGGAACACTGAAGCTTTCTTT. It translates to CASSPGQGNTEAFF.

This clone was detected only once. The V call is TRBV28, the J call TRBJ2-4, with 9 positions matching TRBD2. This CDR3 comprises 16 residues. J lost 1 base, V lost 5 bases, and 6 bases had no gene match. Germline loops: CDR1 MDHEN, CDR2 SYDVKM. CDR3 in amino acids: CASSGGGAGAKNIQYF. The CDR3 DNA sequence: TGTGCCAGCAGTGGCGGGGGGGCCGGGGCCAAAAACATTCAGTACTTC.

The J gene is TRBJ1-4, the V gene TRBV28; TRBD1 agrees at 10 bases. V was clipped by 4 bases and J by 5 bases; unmatched bases: 1. Germline CDR1 MDHEN, CDR2 SYDVKM. The CDR3 extends over 14 amino acids. CDR3 loop: CASSSGQGNEKLFF. CDR3 bases: TGTGCCAGCAGTTCGGGACAGGGGAATGAAAAACTGTTTTTT.

For this clone: The limits of the CDR3 on the DNA are not certain, so only TCRdb's listed CDR3 is given. This chain joins TRBV6-5 and TRBJ1-4. Germline assignment: CDR1 MNHEY and CDR2 SVGAGI. Termini included, the CDR3 measures 15 amino acids. The CDR3 here is CASSSSGLTNEKLFF.